The entry below describes one T cell receptor (beta chain). Vbeta (60) and Jbeta (13) primers were used in the PCR. The data were produced by immunoSEQ multiplex PCR, yet TCRdb's version contains in-frame clones alone and is incomplete. This sample carries 40,000 or so clones, with approximately 8.8% going to the ten biggest clones. The record originates from a study of cytomegalovirus exposure and HLA in healthy donors. Study at large: Previous work identified roughly 120 million unique TCR beta sequences from roughly 170 million T cells.

The CDR3 length is 12 residues. CDR1 is SGHDT, CDR2 YYEEEE, per germline. V lost 4 bases, J lost 10 bases, and 6 bases stayed unmatched. Source material: PBMCs. The chain employs TRBV5-6 and TRBJ2-7; 9 positions match TRBD1. The source is a male donor in good health and CMV-seronegative. CDR3 nucleotide sequence: TGTGCCAGCAGCCAGGGGGGACAGGGCCAGTACTTC. This codes for CASSQGGQGQYF.